Listed below are T cell receptor beta chains from one sample, sequenced in a study of CD8+CD57+ T cells in acquired aplastic anemia. TCRdb passed the reads through MiXCR, listing each CDR3 protein once. The profile shows hundreds of thousands of distinct CDR3 sequences, about 70% of them singletons. The sequencing sample was made of sorted CD4+, CD8+, or CD8+CD57+ T cells (not recorded which) from PBMCs. All receptors derive from a human donor in good health, serving as a control. Both conserved end residues are part of each CDR3. D genes are given only for firm matches. Some rows have no size entry. The others give once, few or many, or a class for an expanded clone.

clone_size	v_call	j_call	d_call	cdr3_nt	cdr3_aa
.	TRBV20-1	TRBJ2-7	.	TGCAGTGCGAGGAGGCATGGAGGGGTGGGACGAGACGAGCAGTACTTC	CSARRHGGVGRDEQYF
.	TRBV7-3	TRBJ2-2	.	TGTGCCAGCAGCTTAAAGTTCGCACTCACTATAACACTGCTGTTTTTT	CASSLKFALTITLLFF
.	TRBV20-1	TRBJ1-6	.	TGCAGTGCTAGAGGCCGGAGGGGATTGTCACCCCTCCACTTT	CSARGRRGLSPLHF
.	TRBV20-1	TRBJ1-2	.	TGCAGTGCTAGAGTCAGGACGAGTACTAACTATGGCTACACCTTC	CSARVRTSTNYGYTF
.	TRBV19	TRBJ1-3	TRBD1	TGTGCCAGTAGATTACAGGGGGCTCTCTGGAAACACCATATATTT	CASRLQGALWKHHIF
.	TRBV9	TRBJ1-2	.	TGTGCCAGCAGCTACTACGGACGATATGGCGAGCACTTC	CASSYYGRYGEHF
many	TRBV20-1	TRBJ1-2	.	TGCAGTGCTAGAGATTTACGGGCTCTTTATGGCTACACCTTC	CSARDLRALYGYTF
.	TRBV2	TRBJ2-7	.	TGTGCCAGCAGCCCACCGGGACAAGGAGCGGACGAGCAGTACTTC	CASSPPGQGADEQYF
.	TRBV7-2	TRBJ2-3	.	TGTGCCAGCAGCTTTAACGTTAGCGTGAGCAGGTCTTCGTTT	CASSFNVSVSRSSF
few	TRBV12-3/TRBV12-4	TRBJ2-5	TRBD2	TGTGCCAGCAGGACTAGCGGAGAGGAGACCCAGTACTTC	CASRTSGEETQYF
.	TRBV5-4	TRBJ2-7	.	TGTGCCAGCAGCTTAACACCGACGCAGGGCGAGCAGTACTTC	CASSLTPTQGEQYF
.	TRBV12-3/TRBV12-4	TRBJ1-2	.	TGTGCCAGCAGTTTAGCGGGCCCAAAGGGCTACACCTTC	CASSLAGPKGYTF
.	TRBV20-1	TRBJ2-5	.	TGCAGTGCTAGCGGGGGCCGAGAACAAGAGACCCAGTACTTC	CSASGGREQETQYF
.	TRBV9	TRBJ1-2	.	TGTGCCAGCAGTTGGGATACAAGCTATGGCTACACCTTC	CASSWDTSYGYTF
.	TRBV24-1	TRBJ2-3	.	TGTGCCACCGTCCGACCTAGGGGTACGAGCAACTACACGCAGTATTTC	CATVRPRGTSNYTQYF
.	TRBV10-3	TRBJ2-5	TRBD2	TGTGCCATCAGTGATTCGCGGGGGGAAACCTACGGCCAGTACTTC	CAISDSRGETYGQYF
many	TRBV12-3/TRBV12-4	TRBJ2-7	.	TGTGCCAGCAGTTTTCTCGCAGGGAACGAGCAGTACTTC	CASSFLAGNEQYF
many	TRBV20-1	TRBJ2-5	TRBD2	TGCAGTGCAGATATAGCGGGACAAGAGACCCAGTACTTC	CSADIAGQETQYF
.	TRBV7-2	TRBJ1-2	TRBD1	TGTGCCAGCAGGACAGGGACCAATACGCCCCTCACCTTT	CASRTGTNTPLTF
.	TRBV5-1	TRBJ2-7	TRBD1	TGCGCCAGCAGCACTCGGACAGGGTCAGTTTACGGGCAGTACTTC	CASSTRTGSVYGQYF
once	TRBV11-2	TRBJ1-6	.	TGTGCCAGCAGCTTAGGGGGGGGGCAGCGTAATTCACCCCTCCACTTT	CASSLGGGQRNSPLHF
.	TRBV5-1	TRBJ2-7	.	TGCGCCAGCAGCTTGGGGGGGGTGGACGACTACGAGCAGTACTTC	CASSLGGVDDYEQYF
.	TRBV9	TRBJ2-5	.	TGTGCCAGCAGCCCAAACCCCACGTACGAGCAGTACTACTTC	CASSPNPTYEQYYF
once	TRBV5-4	TRBJ2-1	.	TGTGCCAGCAGCTTGAACTTCCCGAATGAGCAGTTCTTC	CASSLNFPNEQFF
many	TRBV20-1	TRBJ2-7	TRBD1	TGCAGTGCTCCCGGGACAGCATACGAGCAGTACTTC	CSAPGTAYEQYF
.	TRBV5-1	TRBJ1-2	.	TGCGCCAGCAGCCTAGAGAGACCCATTAACTATGGCTACACCTTC	CASSLERPINYGYTF
once	TRBV2	TRBJ2-5	TRBD1	TGCGCCAGCAGCTCGGGACAGGGCGCAGAGGGCCAGTACTTC	CASSSGQGAEGQYF
.	TRBV5-1	TRBJ2-7	TRBD1	TGCGCCAGCAGCCAGATCGGGACAGACGTCTACGAGCAGTACTTC	CASSQIGTDVYEQYF
.	TRBV20-1	TRBJ1-6	.	TGCAGTGCTGAACAGGGTAGATCACCCCTCCACTTT	CSAEQGRSPLHF
many	TRBV12-3/TRBV12-4	TRBJ1-2	TRBD1	TGTGCCAGCAGCAGACCGGGACAGAGTAACTATGGCTACACCTTC	CASSRPGQSNYGYTF
.	TRBV7-3	TRBJ1-6	.	TGTGCCAGCAGTGGATCGGGGAGATATAATTCACCCCTCCACTTT	CASSGSGRYNSPLHF
.	TRBV12-3/TRBV12-4	TRBJ1-2	.	TGTGCCAGCAACTATCAAACGTACTATGGCTACACCTTC	CASNYQTYYGYTF
many	TRBV29-1	TRBJ1-5	TRBD1	TGCAGCGTGGGGACAGCGGACAATCAGCCCCAGCATTTT	CSVGTADNQPQHF
.	TRBV11-2	TRBJ2-3	.	TGTGCCAGCAGCTTTTCCGGACTCTCCACAGATACGCAGTATTTT	CASSFSGLSTDTQYF
few	TRBV7-3	TRBJ2-7	.	TGTGCCAGCAGCTTATCAAGGCGGTACGAGCAGTACTTC	CASSLSRRYEQYF
.	TRBV10-3	TRBJ1-2	.	TGTGCCATCAGCAGCGGGGTCGTGAACTATGGCTACACCTTC	CAISSGVVNYGYTF
.	TRBV5-4	TRBJ2-1	TRBD1	TGTGCCAGCAGCTTAGGGGGCGCAGGGCCCAATGAGCAGTTCTTC	CASSLGGAGPNEQFF
many	TRBV11-3	TRBJ2-1	.	TGTGCCAGCAGCTTATCCGACCCAGGATATGAGCAGTTCTTC	CASSLSDPGYEQFF
.	TRBV5-1	TRBJ1-1	.	TGCGCCAGCAGCTTGGGCGGACTAGCGGGGGCCACTGAAGCTTTCTTT	CASSLGGLAGATEAFF
.	TRBV7-6	TRBJ2-1	TRBD1	TGTGCCAGCAGCCCGAGGGACAGGGTCAATGAGCAGTTCTTC	CASSPRDRVNEQFF
.	TRBV10-3	TRBJ1-1	TRBD1	TGTGCCATCAGTAAGGGACAGGTTCGAACTGAAGCTTTCTTT	CAISKGQVRTEAFF
many	TRBV14	TRBJ2-5	TRBD1	TGTGCCAGCAGCCTACCAACGACAGGGTCAGAGACCCAGTACTTC	CASSLPTTGSETQYF
.	TRBV29-1	TRBJ2-5	.	TGCAGCGTTGTGGGGGACCACCAAGAGACCCAGTACTTC	CSVVGDHQETQYF
.	TRBV20-1	TRBJ2-6	.	TGCAGTGCTAACAGGAGGACGAACACCCTGACTTTC	CSANRRTNTLTF
.	TRBV29-1	TRBJ2-6	.	TGCAGCGCGACAGGACACTCTGGGGCCAACGTCCTGACTTTC	CSATGHSGANVLTF
many	TRBV12-3/TRBV12-4	TRBJ2-3	TRBD1	TGTGCCAGCAGCCGTCAGGGGGTAAATACGCAGTATTTT	CASSRQGVNTQYF
.	TRBV5-1	TRBJ1-1	.	TGTGCCAGCAGCTTCGGAGACACGAACACTGAAGCTTTCTTT	CASSFGDTNTEAFF